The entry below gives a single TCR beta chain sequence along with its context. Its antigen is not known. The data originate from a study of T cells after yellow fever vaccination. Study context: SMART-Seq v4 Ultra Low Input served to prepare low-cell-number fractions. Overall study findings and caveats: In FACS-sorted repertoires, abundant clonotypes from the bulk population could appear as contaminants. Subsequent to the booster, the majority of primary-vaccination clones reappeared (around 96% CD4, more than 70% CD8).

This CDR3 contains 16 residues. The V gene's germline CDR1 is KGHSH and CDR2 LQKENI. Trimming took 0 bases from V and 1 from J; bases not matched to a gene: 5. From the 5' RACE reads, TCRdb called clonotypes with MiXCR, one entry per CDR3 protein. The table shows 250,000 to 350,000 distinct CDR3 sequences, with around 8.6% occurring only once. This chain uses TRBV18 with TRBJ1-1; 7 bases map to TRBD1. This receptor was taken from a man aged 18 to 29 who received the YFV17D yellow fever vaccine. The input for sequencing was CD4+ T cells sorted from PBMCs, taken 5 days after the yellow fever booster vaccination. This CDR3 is CASSPPSTGRNTEAFF. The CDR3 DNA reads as TGTGCCAGCTCACCACCGTCGACAGGGAGGAACACTGAAGCTTTCTTT.